This entry lists 18 T cell receptor beta chains sequenced from one sample in a study of human T cells and chemical hapten exposure. Time point here: pre-sensitization, week 0. The treatment is: therapeutic diphenylcyclopropenone sensitization with weekly scalp DPC. TCRdb re-derived calls from the RACE reads in MiXCR, one entry per CDR3 protein. The table shows around 380,000 distinct CDR3 sequences, with 5.5% occurring only once. The specimen was whole blood, collected in connection with sensitization to the hapten diphenylcyclopropenone (DPC). All receptors come from a woman under 30 with alopecia areata. Some clones in this sample may be carry-over from other donors' samples.

This chain connects TRBV14 to TRBJ1-1; the D gene is possibly TRBD1 (5 bases). CDR3 length: 14 residues. The V gene lost 4 bases and the J gene lost 0 bases, with 9 bases spanning the gap. Looked up from germline, CDR1 is SGHDN and CDR2 is FVKESK. The CDR3: CASSPDRLNTEAFF. CDR3 DNA: TGTGCCAGCAGCCCTGACAGACTGAACACTGAAGCTTTCTTT.

This clonotype was observed many times. The chain has TRBV14 and TRBJ2-7, with D possibly TRBD1 on 5 matching bases. The CDR3 is 12 residues long. Germline V gene sequence: CDR1 SGHDN, CDR2 FVKESK. V lost 4 bases to trimming and J lost 4 bases, with 8 bases between them. The CDR3 loop is CASSPQGYEQYF. DNA of the CDR3: TGTGCCAGCAGCCCCCAGGGATACGAGCAGTACTTC.

This clonotype was counted between two and nine times. The V and J genes are TRBV7-2 and TRBJ1-4, with D maybe TRBD1 (6 bases). This CDR3 is 17 amino acids long. Between the trimmed V and J ends, which lost 5 bases and 7 bases, there was a span of 23 bases. CDR1 is SGHTA and CDR2 is FQGNSA in the germline V gene. The CDR3 sequence is CASSKTPTGPAFEKLFF. Written as DNA, the CDR3 is TGTGCCAGCAGCAAGACCCCAACAGGGCCGGCCTTTGAAAAACTGTTTTTT.

There are a few counts of this clonotype. This chain links TRBV12-3 or TRBV12-4 with TRBJ1-6, with D tentatively TRBD1 (6 bases). Trimming took off 5 bases at V and 5 bases at J, with 10 bases between the two ends. The CDR3 consists of 14 residues. The CDR3 region is CASSRRQDNSPLHF. Here the CDR3 DNA reads TGTGCCAGCAGTCGTCGACAGGATAATTCACCCCTCCACTTT.

The chain is built from TRBV6-6 and TRBJ2-5, with 9 bases aligning to TRBD2. Germline assignment: CDR1 MNHNY and CDR2 SVGAGI (reference sequence). V lost 4 bases and J lost 2; bases outside the gene matches: 5. The CDR3 sequence is 15 residues long. The CDR3 sequence: CASSSHLAGQETQYF. CDR3 nucleotide sequence: TGTGCCAGCAGTTCCCATCTAGCGGGGCAAGAGACCCAGTACTTC.

This chain links TRBV6-2 or TRBV6-3 with TRBJ2-2, with D tentatively TRBD2 (6 bases). Germline CDR1 reads MNHEY; CDR2 reads SVGEGT. The length of the CDR3 is 18 residues. V was cut by 2 bases and J by 5 bases, with 21 bases left in between. CDR3 nucleotides: TGTGCCAGCAGTTACGTAGCCCTAGCGAATGTTCATACCGGGGAGCTGTTTTTT. The encoded protein is CASSYVALANVHTGELFF.

This clonotype was found many times. The V gene is TRBV11-2, the J gene TRBJ1-1, with D uncertain. Trimming left V 2 bases short and J 1 base short, with 5 bases between. The CDR3 is 13 residues long. Germline CDR1 SGHAT, CDR2 FQNNGV. The CDR3 DNA reads as TGTGCCAGCAGCTTATACTCGAACACTGAAGCTTTCTTT. It translates to CASSLYSNTEAFF.

This clonotype was recorded at least ten times. The gene calls are TRBV7-6 and TRBJ1-1; D is unclear. V shed 6 bases and J shed 3 bases, with 17 bases lying between them. The CDR3 runs 15 residues. In germline, CDR1 is SGHVS, CDR2 FNYEAQ. The CDR3 loop is CASRLVGMEDTEAFF. CDR3 DNA: TGTGCCAGCAGATTGGTCGGAATGGAGGACACTGAAGCTTTCTTT.

This clonotype has only a few counts. The chain combines TRBV27 with TRBJ1-1, with TRBD1 identical over 9 bases. V trimming: 4 bases; J trimming: 4 bases; junction bases outside the gene matches: 7. Germline V lookup: CDR1 MNHEY, CDR2 SMNVEV (reference sequence). The length of the CDR3 is 15 residues. CDR3 sequence (DNA): TGTGCCAGCAGTTCACAGGGGGCGCCGAGCACTGAAGCTTTCTTT. Its protein product is CASSSQGAPSTEAFF.

This clonotype was detected ten times or more. CDR3 protein: CASSRRDTDEKLFF. The DNA for the CDR3 is TGTGCCAGCAGCCGCCGGGACACTGATGAAAAACTGTTTTTT. The chain recombines TRBV7-6 with TRBJ1-4; possibly TRBD1 for D (6 bases). Trimming took 5 bases from V and 6 from J, leaving 13 bases between them. Germline V gene sequence: CDR1 SGHVS, CDR2 FNYEAQ. The length of the CDR3 is 14 residues.

The rearrangement uses TRBV10-3 and TRBJ2-4; D uncertain. Trimming removed 6 bases from V and 2 bases from J, with 14 bases in between. From germline, CDR1 is ENHRY and CDR2 SYGVKD. The CDR3 runs to 15 residues. The CDR3 DNA reads as TGTGCCATCAGCCAAGTAGGCCCATCCAAAAACATTCAGTACTTC. The encoded protein is CAISQVGPSKNIQYF.

This clonotype has ten or more counts. The rearrangement uses TRBV2 and TRBJ2-4, with unresolved D. The CDR3 is 14 residues long. CDR1 SNHLY and CDR2 FYNNEI come from the germline V gene. V was clipped by 3 bases and J by 8 bases, with 14 bases between them. The CDR3 loop is CASSEGRAMDIQYF. CDR3 DNA sequence: TGTGCCAGCAGTGAGGGAAGGGCCATGGACATTCAGTACTTC.

This clonotype was counted at least ten times. This chain joins TRBV3-1 and TRBJ2-3, with unresolved D. Germline CDR1 is LGHDT and CDR2 is YNNKEL (reference sequence). Deletions cut 4 bases from V and 4 bases from J, with 6 bases between. This CDR3 has 12 amino acids. The CDR3 coding sequence is TGTGCCAGCAGCCTTATACCAGATACGCAGTATTTT. Translated: CASSLIPDTQYF.

The rearrangement links TRBV5-4 to TRBJ2-6; no clear D gene. Germline V gene data show CDR1 as SGHNT and CDR2 as YYREEE (reference sequence). Trimming stripped 4 bases from V and 1 base from J, with 18 bases between. CDR3 length: 18 amino acids. The CDR3 reads CASSPEDNPLSGANVLTF. The CDR3 nucleotides read TGTGCCAGCAGCCCGGAAGACAACCCATTGTCTGGGGCCAACGTCCTGACTTTC.

This clonotype appeared many times. V gene TRBV6-6 combines with J gene TRBJ1-5, with a possible D match to TRBD1 (5 bases). V was shortened by 0 bases and J by 6 bases, with 9 bases between the two germline ends. The CDR3 is made up of 14 amino acids. The V gene's germline CDR1 is MNHNY and CDR2 SVGAGI (reference sequence). CDR3 amino acids: CASSYSQGGQPQHF. The CDR3 DNA is TGTGCCAGCAGTTACTCCCAGGGTGGTCAGCCCCAGCATTTT.

There are many counts of this clonotype. V gene TRBV7-2 combines with J gene TRBJ1-1; TRBD1 matches 7 bases. The V and J ends lost 1 base and 0 bases, in that order; junction bases with no gene match: 11. Per the germline V gene, CDR1 is SGHTA and CDR2 is FQGNSA. This CDR3 comprises 18 residues. CDR3 coding DNA: TGTGCCAGCAGCTTAGTAGGGGGCTGGGAGGGTATGAACACTGAAGCTTTCTTT. It translates to CASSLVGGWEGMNTEAFF.

CDR3 in amino acids: CSARDVDQSSFNEKLFF. The DNA for the CDR3 is TGCAGTGCTAGAGATGTCGACCAGTCGTCGTTTAATGAAAAACTGTTTTTT. This chain links TRBV20-1 with TRBJ1-4, with D hard to call. Trimming cost V 0 bases and J 4 bases, with 18 bases left between them. Germline CDR1 reads DFQATT; CDR2 reads SNEGSKA (reference sequence). The CDR3 has 17 residues.

The chain's CDR3 is CASSLTLAGGVYNEQFF. CDR3 in DNA: TGCGCCAGCAGCTTGACCTTAGCGGGGGGAGTCTACAATGAGCAGTTCTTC. The chain joins TRBV5-1 to TRBJ2-1, with TRBD2 matching 10 bases. The CDR3 runs 17 residues. Germline V gene sequence: CDR1 SGHRS, CDR2 YFSETQ. Trimming at V came to 1 base and at J to 3 bases, leaving 7 bases not matched to a gene.